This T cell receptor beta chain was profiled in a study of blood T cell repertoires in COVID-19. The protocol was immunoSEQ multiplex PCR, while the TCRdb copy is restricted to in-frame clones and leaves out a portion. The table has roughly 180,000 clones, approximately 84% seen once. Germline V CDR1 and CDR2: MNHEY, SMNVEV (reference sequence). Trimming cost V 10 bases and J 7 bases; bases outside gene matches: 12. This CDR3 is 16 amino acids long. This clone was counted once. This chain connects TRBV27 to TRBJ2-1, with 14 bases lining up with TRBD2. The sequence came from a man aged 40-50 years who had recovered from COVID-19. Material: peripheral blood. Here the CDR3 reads CAILPTGTSGSNEQFF. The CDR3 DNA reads TGTGCCATCCTTCCGACCGGGACTAGCGGGAGTAATGAGCAGTTCTTC.